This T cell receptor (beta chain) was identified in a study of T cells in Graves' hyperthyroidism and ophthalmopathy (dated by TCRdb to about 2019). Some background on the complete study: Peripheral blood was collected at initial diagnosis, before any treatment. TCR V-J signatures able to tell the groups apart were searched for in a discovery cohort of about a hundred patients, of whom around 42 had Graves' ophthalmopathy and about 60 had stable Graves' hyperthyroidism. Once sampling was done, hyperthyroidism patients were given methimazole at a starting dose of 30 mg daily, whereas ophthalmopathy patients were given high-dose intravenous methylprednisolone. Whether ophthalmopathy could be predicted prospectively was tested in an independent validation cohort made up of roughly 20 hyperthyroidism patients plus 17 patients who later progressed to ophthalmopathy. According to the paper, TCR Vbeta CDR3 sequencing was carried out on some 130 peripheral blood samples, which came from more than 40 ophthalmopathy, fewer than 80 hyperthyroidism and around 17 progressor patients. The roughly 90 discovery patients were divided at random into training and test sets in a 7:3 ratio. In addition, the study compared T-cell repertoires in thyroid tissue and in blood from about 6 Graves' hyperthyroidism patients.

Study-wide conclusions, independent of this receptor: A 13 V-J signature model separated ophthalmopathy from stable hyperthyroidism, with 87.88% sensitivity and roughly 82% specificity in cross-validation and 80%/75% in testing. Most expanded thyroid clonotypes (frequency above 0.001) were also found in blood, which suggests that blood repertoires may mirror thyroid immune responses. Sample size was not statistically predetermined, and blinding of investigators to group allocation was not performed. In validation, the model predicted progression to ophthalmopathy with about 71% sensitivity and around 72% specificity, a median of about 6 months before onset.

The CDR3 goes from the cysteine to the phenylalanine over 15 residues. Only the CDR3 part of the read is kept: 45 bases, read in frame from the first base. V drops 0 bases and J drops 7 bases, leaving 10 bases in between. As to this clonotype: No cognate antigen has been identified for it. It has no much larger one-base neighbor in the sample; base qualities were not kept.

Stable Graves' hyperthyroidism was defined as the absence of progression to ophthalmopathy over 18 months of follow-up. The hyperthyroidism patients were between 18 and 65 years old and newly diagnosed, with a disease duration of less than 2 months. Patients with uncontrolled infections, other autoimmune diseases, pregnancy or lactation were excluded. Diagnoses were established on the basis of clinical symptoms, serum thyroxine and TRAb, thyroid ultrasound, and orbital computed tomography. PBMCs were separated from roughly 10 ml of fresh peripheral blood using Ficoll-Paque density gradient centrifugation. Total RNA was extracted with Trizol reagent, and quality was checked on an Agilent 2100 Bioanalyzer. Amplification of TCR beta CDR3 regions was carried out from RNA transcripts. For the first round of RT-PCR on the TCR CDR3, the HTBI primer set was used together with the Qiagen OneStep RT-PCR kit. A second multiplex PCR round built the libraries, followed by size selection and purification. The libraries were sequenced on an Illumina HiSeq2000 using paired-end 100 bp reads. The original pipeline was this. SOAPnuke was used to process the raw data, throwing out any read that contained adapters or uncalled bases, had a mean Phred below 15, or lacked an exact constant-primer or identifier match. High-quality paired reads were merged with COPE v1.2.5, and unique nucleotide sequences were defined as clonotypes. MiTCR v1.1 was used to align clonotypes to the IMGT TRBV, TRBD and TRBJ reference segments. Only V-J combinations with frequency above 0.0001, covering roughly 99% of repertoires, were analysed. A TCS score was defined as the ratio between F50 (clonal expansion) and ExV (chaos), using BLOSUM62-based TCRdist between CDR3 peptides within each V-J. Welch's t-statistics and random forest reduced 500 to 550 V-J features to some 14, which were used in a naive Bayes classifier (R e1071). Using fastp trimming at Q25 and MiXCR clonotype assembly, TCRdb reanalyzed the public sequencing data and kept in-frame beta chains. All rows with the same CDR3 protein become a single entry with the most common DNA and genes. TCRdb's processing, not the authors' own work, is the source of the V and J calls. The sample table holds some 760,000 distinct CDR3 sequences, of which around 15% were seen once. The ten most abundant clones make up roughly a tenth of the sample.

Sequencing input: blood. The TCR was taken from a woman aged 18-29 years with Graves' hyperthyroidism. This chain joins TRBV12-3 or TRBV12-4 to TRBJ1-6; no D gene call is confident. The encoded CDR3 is CASSLAALGNSPLHF. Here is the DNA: TGTGCCAGCAGTTTAGCGGCTCTGGGGAATTCACCCCTCCACTTT.